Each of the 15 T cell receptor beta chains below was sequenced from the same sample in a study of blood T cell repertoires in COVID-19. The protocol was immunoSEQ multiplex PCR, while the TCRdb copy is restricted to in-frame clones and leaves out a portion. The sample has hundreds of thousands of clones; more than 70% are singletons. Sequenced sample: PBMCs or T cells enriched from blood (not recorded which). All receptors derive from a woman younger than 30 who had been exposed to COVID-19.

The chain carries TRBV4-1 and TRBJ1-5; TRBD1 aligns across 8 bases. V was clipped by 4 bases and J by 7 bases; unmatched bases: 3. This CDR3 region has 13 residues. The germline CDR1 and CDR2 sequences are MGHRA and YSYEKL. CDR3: CASSLDRGQPQHF. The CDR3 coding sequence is TGCGCCAGCAGCCTAGACAGGGGCCAGCCCCAGCATTTT.

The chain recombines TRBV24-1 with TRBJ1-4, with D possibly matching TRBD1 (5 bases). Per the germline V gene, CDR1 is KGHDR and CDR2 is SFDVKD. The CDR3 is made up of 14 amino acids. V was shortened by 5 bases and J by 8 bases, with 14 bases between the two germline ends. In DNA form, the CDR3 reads TGTGCCACCAGTGGGCCAGGGAAGGGAGAAAAACTGTTTTTT. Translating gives CATSGPGKGEKLFF.

DNA of the CDR3: TGTGCCAGCAGCCCCCGGGGGGGAATGGTCACAGATACGCAGTATTTT. It encodes CASSPRGGMVTDTQYF. The chain is built from TRBV9 and TRBJ2-3, with 8 bases that match TRBD2. The V gene end was trimmed by 4 bases and the J gene end by 2 bases; junction bases not matched to a gene: 9. This CDR3 has 16 residues. Germline-derived CDR1 and CDR2 are SGDLS and YYNGEE.

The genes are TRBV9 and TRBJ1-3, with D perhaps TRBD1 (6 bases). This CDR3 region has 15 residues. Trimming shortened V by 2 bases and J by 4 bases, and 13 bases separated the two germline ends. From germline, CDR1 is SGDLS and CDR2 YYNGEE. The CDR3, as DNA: TGTGCCAGCAGCGTGGGGGGGGCGCAAGGAAACACCATATATTTT. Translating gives CASSVGGAQGNTIYF.

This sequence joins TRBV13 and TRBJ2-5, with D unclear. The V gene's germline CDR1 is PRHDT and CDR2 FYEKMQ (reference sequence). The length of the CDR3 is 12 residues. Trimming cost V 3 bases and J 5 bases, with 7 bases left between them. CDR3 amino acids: CASSFERETQYF. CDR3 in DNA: TGTGCCAGCAGCTTTGAGAGGGAGACCCAGTACTTC.

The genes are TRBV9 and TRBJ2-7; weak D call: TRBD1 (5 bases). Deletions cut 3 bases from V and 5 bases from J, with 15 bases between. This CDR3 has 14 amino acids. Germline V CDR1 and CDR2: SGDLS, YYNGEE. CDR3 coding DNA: TGTGCCAGCAGCGGAGCAGGGTATCTCGACGAGCAGTACTTC. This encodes CASSGAGYLDEQYF.

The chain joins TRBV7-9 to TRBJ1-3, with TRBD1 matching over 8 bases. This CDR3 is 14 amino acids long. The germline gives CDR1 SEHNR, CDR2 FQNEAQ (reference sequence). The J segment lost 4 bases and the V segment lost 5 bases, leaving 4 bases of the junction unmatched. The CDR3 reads CASSPGGSGNTIYF. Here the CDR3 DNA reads TGTGCCAGCAGCCCAGGGGGCTCGGGAAACACCATATATTTT. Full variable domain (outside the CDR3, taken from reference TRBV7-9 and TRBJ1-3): DTGVSQNPRHKITKRGQNVTFRCDPISEHNRLYWYRQTLGQGPEFLTYFQNEAQLEKSRLLSDRFSAERPKGSFSTLEIQRTEQGDSAMYLCASSPGGSGNTIYFGEGSWLTVV.

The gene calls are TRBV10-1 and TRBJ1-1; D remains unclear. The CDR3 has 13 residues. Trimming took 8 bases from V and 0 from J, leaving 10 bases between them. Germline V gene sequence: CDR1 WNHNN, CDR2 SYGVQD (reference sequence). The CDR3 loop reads CASQSRVNTEAFF. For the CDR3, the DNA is TGCGCCAGCCAGTCCCGGGTGAACACTGAAGCTTTCTTT.

The CDR3 here is CASSVIPGKLFF. Here the CDR3 DNA reads TGTGCCAGCAGTGTGATTCCCGGGAAACTGTTTTTT. The V gene is TRBV12-3 or TRBV12-4, the J gene TRBJ1-4; D is unclear. V shed 5 bases and J shed 11 bases, with 12 bases lying between them. There are 12 residues in the CDR3.

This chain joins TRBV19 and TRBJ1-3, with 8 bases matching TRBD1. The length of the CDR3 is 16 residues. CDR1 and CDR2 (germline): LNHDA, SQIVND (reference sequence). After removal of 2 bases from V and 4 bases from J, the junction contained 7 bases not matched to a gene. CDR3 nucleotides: TGTGCCAGTAGTATATCGCAGGGGGCGGCCGGAAACACCATATATTTT. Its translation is CASSISQGAAGNTIYF.

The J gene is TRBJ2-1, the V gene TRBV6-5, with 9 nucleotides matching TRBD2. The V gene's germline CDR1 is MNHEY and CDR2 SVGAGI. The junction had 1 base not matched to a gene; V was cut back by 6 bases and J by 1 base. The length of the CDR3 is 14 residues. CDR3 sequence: CASRRGGSYNEQFF. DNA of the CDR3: TGTGCCAGCAGGCGGGGGGGATCCTACAATGAGCAGTTCTTC.

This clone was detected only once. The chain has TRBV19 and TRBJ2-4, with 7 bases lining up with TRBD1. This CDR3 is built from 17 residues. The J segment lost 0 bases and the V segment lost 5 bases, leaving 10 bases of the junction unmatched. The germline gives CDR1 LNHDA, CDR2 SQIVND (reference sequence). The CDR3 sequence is CASSPEDRSVAKNIQYF. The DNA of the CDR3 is TGTGCCAGTAGTCCTGAGGACAGGTCTGTAGCCAAAAACATTCAGTACTTC. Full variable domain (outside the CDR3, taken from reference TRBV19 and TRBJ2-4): DGGITQSPKYLFRKEGQNVTLSCEQNLNHDAMYWYRQDPGQGLRLIYYSQIVNDFQKGDIAEGYSVSREKKESFPLTVTSAQKNPTAFYLCASSPEDRSVAKNIQYFGAGTRLSVL.

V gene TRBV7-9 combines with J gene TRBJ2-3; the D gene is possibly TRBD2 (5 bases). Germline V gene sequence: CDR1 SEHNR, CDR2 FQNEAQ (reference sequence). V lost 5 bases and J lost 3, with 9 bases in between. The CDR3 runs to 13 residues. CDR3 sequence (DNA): TGTGCCAGCAGCGAGGGTTTTACAGATACGCAGTATTTT. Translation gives CASSEGFTDTQYF. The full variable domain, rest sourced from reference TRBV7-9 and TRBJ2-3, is DTGVSQNPRHKITKRGQNVTFRCDPISEHNRLYWYRQTLGQGPEFLTYFQNEAQLEKSRLLSDRFSAERPKGSFSTLEIQRTEQGDSAMYLCASSEGFTDTQYFGPGTRLTVL.

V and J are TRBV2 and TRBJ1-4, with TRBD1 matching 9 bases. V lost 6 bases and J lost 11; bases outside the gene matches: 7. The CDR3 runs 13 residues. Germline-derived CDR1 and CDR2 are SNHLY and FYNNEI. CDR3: CASRRTGVGKLFF. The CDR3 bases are TGTGCCAGCAGACGGACAGGGGTTGGGAAACTGTTTTTT.

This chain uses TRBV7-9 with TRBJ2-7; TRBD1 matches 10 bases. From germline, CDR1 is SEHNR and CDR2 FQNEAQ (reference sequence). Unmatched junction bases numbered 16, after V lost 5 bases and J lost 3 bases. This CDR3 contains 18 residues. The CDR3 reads CASSPRGLGTGVLYEQYF. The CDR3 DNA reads TGTGCCAGCAGCCCCAGAGGGCTCGGGACAGGGGTCCTCTACGAGCAGTACTTC. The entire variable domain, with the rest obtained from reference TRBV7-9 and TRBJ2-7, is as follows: DTGVSQNPRHKITKRGQNVTFRCDPISEHNRLYWYRQTLGQGPEFLTYFQNEAQLEKSRLLSDRFSAERPKGSFSTLEIQRTEQGDSAMYLCASSPRGLGTGVLYEQYFGPGTRLTVT.